One T cell receptor (beta chain) is described in this entry. Its antigen is still unknown. V was clipped by 4 bases and J by 7 bases; unmatched bases: 8. Per germline, CDR1 SGHKS and CDR2 YYEKEE (reference sequence). This CDR3 contains 14 residues. This sample stems from a study of shared clonotypes between healthy human individuals. Measured with immunoSEQ multiplex PCR; TCRdb has only the in-frame clones, and not every one. In the table there are more than 2 million clones, 95% of which are singletons. The study's findings and limits: When compared with the clonotypes that were shared by all four sorted-subset donors, the non-shared clonotypes turned out to have lower generation probabilities. Compared with memory subsets, naive subsets generally had larger estimated richness.

The chain uses TRBV5-5 and TRBJ2-1; 7 bases are a match to TRBD1. Material for sequencing was naive CD4+ T cells sorted from blood. The subset: CD45RA+ positively selected. This receptor was obtained from a man between 18 and 29 years old in good health. CDR3 nucleotides: TGTGCCAGCAGCCGGGACAGCGCTCCTAATGAGCAGTTCTTC. This codes for CASSRDSAPNEQFF.